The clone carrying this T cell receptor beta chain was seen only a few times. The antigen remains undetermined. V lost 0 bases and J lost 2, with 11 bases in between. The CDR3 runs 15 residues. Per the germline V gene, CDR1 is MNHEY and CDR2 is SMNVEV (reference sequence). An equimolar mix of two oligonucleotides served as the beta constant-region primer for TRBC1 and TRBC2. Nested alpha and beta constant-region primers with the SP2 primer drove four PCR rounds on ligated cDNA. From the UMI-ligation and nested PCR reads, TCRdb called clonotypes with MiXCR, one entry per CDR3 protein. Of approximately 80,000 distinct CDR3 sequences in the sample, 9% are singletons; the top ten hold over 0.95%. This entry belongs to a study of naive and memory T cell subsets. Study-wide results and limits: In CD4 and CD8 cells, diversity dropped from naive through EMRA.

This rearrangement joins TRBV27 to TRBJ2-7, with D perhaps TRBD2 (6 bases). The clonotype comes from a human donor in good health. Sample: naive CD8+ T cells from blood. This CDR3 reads CASSLSSGGTYEQYF. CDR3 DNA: TGTGCCAGCAGTTTATCGTCCGGGGGTACCTACGAGCAGTACTTC.